What follows describes a single T cell receptor (beta chain). Libraries were prepared by immunoSEQ multiplex PCR; TCRdb keeps only in-frame clonotypes and omits some of them. The table records roughly 100,000 clones, around 94% of them present only once. Blood sampling took place at baseline, cycle 4 day 1, and cycle 7 day 1. The data are from a study of OX40 agonist ivuxolimab in advanced cancers. Study-wide background: Those enrolled were less than 85% male, with a mean age of approximately 60 years and ages from about 20 to 80.

The CDR3 has 13 residues. V dropped 5 bases and J dropped 0 bases, with 5 bases sitting between them. In germline, CDR1 is LNHDA, CDR2 SQIVND (reference sequence). The source was CD4+ or CD8+ T cells sorted from blood, collected in a trial of the OX40 agonist ivuxolimab. The receptor was derived from an adult with an advanced solid tumor such as melanoma, head and neck, liver or kidney cancer. The chain recombines TRBV19 with TRBJ1-5; D remains unclear. This CDR3 is CASSLDSNQPQHF. CDR3 DNA sequence: TGTGCCAGTAGTTTGGATAGCAATCAGCCCCAGCATTTT.